Below are 25 T cell receptor beta chains sequenced from a single sample in a study of blood T cells in healthy people across ages. Then a second PCR, running about 6 to 11 cycles, was carried out with a sample-barcoded 5' primer and a J-beta primer mix. TCRdb reanalysed the 5' RACE reads using MiXCR and keeps one entry per CDR3 protein. The data show roughly 1.9 million distinct CDR3 sequences, about 39% seen once. Specimen: blood. These receptors were obtained from a human donor in good health.

This chain connects TRBV5-1 to TRBJ2-1; 11 bases match TRBD2. Germline values: CDR1 SGHRS, CDR2 YFSETQ. The ends lost 4 bases at V and 8 bases at J; junction bases unmatched: 5. The CDR3 consists of 14 residues. The CDR3 protein is CASSAPSGGYEQFF. The CDR3 DNA reads TGCGCCAGCAGCGCCCCTAGCGGGGGGTATGAGCAGTTCTTC.

V gene TRBV7-9 combines with J gene TRBJ2-7; D assignment may be TRBD1 or TRBD2 (5 bases each). V lost 6 bases, J lost 2 bases, and 11 bases lay in between. Germline V gives CDR1 SEHNR, CDR2 FQNEAQ (reference sequence). The CDR3 length is 13 residues. CDR3 DNA sequence: TGTGCCAGCAGTGGGGGATGGGCCTACGAGCAGTACTTC. Encoded protein: CASSGGWAYEQYF.

The V gene is TRBV20-1, the J gene TRBJ2-1, with D possibly TRBD2 on 7 matching bases. V lost 2 bases to trimming and J lost 0 bases, with 14 bases between them. Germline CDR1 reads DFQATT; CDR2 reads SNEGSKA (reference sequence). The CDR3 runs 16 residues. The CDR3 DNA reads as TGCAGTGCTAGAAGGGGGGGGCCTAGCTCCTACAATGAGCAGTTCTTC. This encodes CSARRGGPSSYNEQFF.

The chain joins TRBV10-3 to TRBJ1-1; TRBD1 aligns across 9 bases. CDR3 length equals 17 residues. Germline CDR1 ENHRY, CDR2 SYGVKD. J gave up 6 bases and V 4 bases, and 15 bases lay outside the gene matches. CDR3 amino acids: CAISGSTPGQGWAEAFF. The CDR3 bases are TGTGCCATCAGTGGTTCTACCCCGGGACAGGGTTGGGCTGAAGCTTTCTTT.

The rearrangement links TRBV4-1 to TRBJ2-1; unclear D gene. The length of the CDR3 is 16 residues. Germline assignment: CDR1 MGHRA and CDR2 YSYEKL. V lost 1 base to trimming and J lost 0 bases, with 10 bases between them. CDR3 in DNA: TGCGCCAGCAGCCAAGTCTTACGCTTCTCCTACAATGAGCAGTTCTTC. Its protein product is CASSQVLRFSYNEQFF.

About this clonotype itself: A read error may account for a junction end that differs from germline. The chain has TRBV7-3 and TRBJ2-1; TRBD1 or TRBD2 may be the D gene (5 bases each). Germline V gives CDR1 SGHTA, CDR2 FQGTGA. The CDR3 consists of 12 residues. CDR3 region: CAGSFLGTEQFF. In nucleotides, the CDR3 is TGTGCCGGCAGCTTCCTGGGGACTGAGCAGTTCTTC.

As concerns this clonotype: This CDR3 is missing its conserved last phenylalanine or tryptophan, likely due to a read error. The rearrangement joins TRBV7-9 to TRBJ2-1; TRBD2 agrees at 13 bases. J was trimmed by 8 bases and V by 6 bases; bases with no gene match: 13. CDR3 length: 17 amino acids. The germline V gene has CDR1 SEHNR and CDR2 FQNEAQ (reference sequence). CDR3 sequence: CASRHASRLAGGYEQFL. CDR3 DNA sequence: TGTGCCAGCAGACACGCGAGCCGACTAGCGGGGGGCTATGAGCAGTTCTTA.

This clonotype was counted a few times. The chain uses TRBV20-1 and TRBJ2-7; TRBD2 aligns across 8 bases. Looked up from germline, CDR1 is DFQATT and CDR2 is SNEGSKA (reference sequence). J gave up 5 bases and V 5 bases, and 17 bases lay outside the gene matches. The CDR3 sequence is 16 residues long. The CDR3 DNA sequence: TGCAGTGCTTTCATACCCACGGAGCGGGGGAGTAACGAGCAGTACTTC. Protein sequence: CSAFIPTERGSNEQYF.

On this clonotype itself: One end of the junction varies from germline; a read error may be responsible. The chain couples TRBV7-6 to TRBJ2-7, with 7 bases aligning to TRBD1. CDR1 SGHVS and CDR2 FNYEAQ come from the germline V gene. The CDR3 consists of 15 residues. The CDR3 DNA reads as TGTGTCAGCAGCTTAAGACAGGGTCTGACCTACGAGCAGTACTTC. This encodes CVSSLRQGLTYEQYF.

V and J are TRBV24-1 and TRBJ1-1; TRBD1 agrees at 9 bases. The CDR3 contains 13 residues. Trimming cost V 4 bases and J 4 bases; bases outside gene matches: 0. CDR1 is KGHDR, CDR2 SFDVKD, per germline. CDR3 region: CATSEGQGTEAFF. The CDR3, as DNA: TGTGCCACCAGTGAGGGACAGGGCACTGAAGCTTTCTTT.

The genes are TRBV20-1 and TRBJ2-3; TRBD2 might be the D (5 bases). V gave up 8 bases and J gave up 3 bases, with 15 bases separating them. The CDR3 extends over 13 amino acids. Germline CDR1 reads DFQATT; CDR2 reads SNEGSKA (reference sequence). The CDR3 bases are TGCAGTCTCACTAGTGGGGTGACAGATACGCAGTATTTT. Its protein product is CSLTSGVTDTQYF.

The sample holds many counts of this clonotype. The V gene is TRBV20-1, the J gene TRBJ2-1; TRBD2 matches at 10 bases. The germline gives CDR1 DFQATT, CDR2 SNEGSKA (reference sequence). The ends lost 1 base at V and 5 bases at J; junction bases unmatched: 8. The CDR3 spans 16 residues. The CDR3 sequence: CSARGERGGSDNEQFF. CDR3 sequence (DNA): TGCAGTGCTAGAGGCGAGCGGGGGGGATCGGACAATGAGCAGTTCTTC.

The rearrangement joins TRBV7-9 to TRBJ1-5; no firm D call. This CDR3 has 19 residues. V lost 7 bases and J lost 3, with 28 bases in between. Germline CDR1 is SEHNR and CDR2 is FQNEAQ (reference sequence). The CDR3 loop reads CASNGVWAVPPRTNQPQHF. The DNA for the CDR3 is TGTGCCAGCAACGGGGTTTGGGCAGTCCCTCCCCGGACCAATCAGCCCCAGCATTTT.

This chain links TRBV24-1 with TRBJ1-2; possible D gene TRBD1, 6 bases. V lost 5 bases and J lost 5, with 14 bases in between. CDR3 length equals 14 residues. Germline-derived CDR1 and CDR2 are KGHDR and SFDVKD. CDR3 in amino acids: CATSVGGPGYGYTF. The CDR3 DNA is TGTGCCACCAGTGTTGGGGGCCCTGGATATGGCTACACCTTC.

In DNA, the CDR3 is TGTGCCAGCAGGAATACAGGGTCGGGCGAGCAGTACTTC. Encoded protein: CASRNTGSGEQYF. This chain links TRBV12-3 or TRBV12-4 with TRBJ2-7, with D possibly being TRBD1 (6 bases). The CDR3 consists of 13 residues. V lost 6 bases and J lost 6, with 15 bases in between.

This clonotype was recorded a few times. The CDR3 region has the DNA TGTGCCAGCAGGTCCACGACAGGGTATCAGCCCCAGCATTTT. It specifies CASRSTTGYQPQHF. The chain couples TRBV12-3 or TRBV12-4 to TRBJ1-5; 7 nucleotides line up with TRBD1. The junction had 7 bases not matched to a gene; V was cut back by 6 bases and J by 5 bases. This CDR3 has 14 amino acids.

This chain links TRBV7-2 with TRBJ1-4; maybe TRBD1 (5 bases). V was trimmed by 2 bases and J by 11 bases, leaving 15 bases between them. The CDR3 runs 14 residues. CDR1 is SGHTA and CDR2 is FQGNSA in the germline V gene. The CDR3 sequence: CASSLSGVSLKLFF. DNA for the CDR3: TGTGCCAGCAGCTTATCGGGGGTTTCATTGAAACTGTTTTTT.

This clonotype has more than one count but fewer than ten. The V gene is TRBV29-1, the J gene TRBJ2-6, with unresolved D. The V end was cut by 3 bases, the J end by 0 bases, with 9 bases between. Germline CDR1 and CDR2: SQVTM and ANQGSEA. The CDR3 consists of 15 residues. CDR3: CSVDPTGSGANVLTF. The CDR3 nucleotides are TGCAGCGTTGATCCGACCGGCTCTGGGGCCAACGTCCTGACTTTC.

The CDR3 spells CATSRQQGHSYEQYF. The CDR3 bases are TGTGCCACCAGCAGACAACAGGGGCACTCCTACGAGCAGTACTTC. The chain employs TRBV15 and TRBJ2-7; 7 bases line up with TRBD1. This CDR3 spans 15 amino acids. Germline lookup yields CDR1 LNHNV and CDR2 YYDKDF (reference sequence). The V and J ends lost 2 bases and 0 bases, in that order; junction bases with no gene match: 4.

This clonotype has a handful of counts. The chain has TRBV7-6 and TRBJ1-1; 9 bases are shared with TRBD1. V lost 5 bases and J lost 4; bases outside the gene matches: 11. CDR3 length: 16 residues. Germline CDR1 SGHVS, CDR2 FNYEAQ. The CDR3 spells CASSTDRGRRSTEAFF. The CDR3 DNA reads TGTGCCAGCAGCACGGACAGGGGCCGAAGGAGCACTGAAGCTTTCTTT. The variable domain in full, completed from reference TRBV7-6 and TRBJ1-1, reads GAGVSQSPRYKVTKRGQDVALRCDPISGHVSLYWYRQALGQGPEFLTYFNYEAQQDKSGLPNDRFSAERPEGSISTLTIQRTEQRDSAMYRCASSTDRGRRSTEAFFGQGTRLTVV.

The chain combines TRBV20-1 with TRBJ1-2; 9 bases line up with TRBD1. The CDR3 consists of 16 residues. In germline, CDR1 is DFQATT, CDR2 SNEGSKA (reference sequence). The V gene end was trimmed by 6 bases and the J gene end by 5 bases; junction bases not matched to a gene: 16. Here the CDR3 reads CSALGTGKSGRYGYTF. The CDR3 DNA reads as TGCAGTGCCCTCGGGACAGGGAAATCCGGACGATATGGCTACACCTTC.

This clonotype was observed a few times. The chain uses TRBV19 and TRBJ1-2; D is unresolved. The CDR3 extends over 16 amino acids. V lost 5 bases and J lost 2, with 18 bases in between. Germline V gene data show CDR1 as LNHDA and CDR2 as SQIVND (reference sequence). The CDR3 bases are TGTGCCAGTAGTCGGATGTCGTCAGGAGCCAACTATGGCTACACCTTC. This gives the protein CASSRMSSGANYGYTF.

The rearrangement links TRBV15 to TRBJ2-5; D ambiguous. Germline-derived CDR1 and CDR2 are LNHNV and YYDKDF (reference sequence). This CDR3 comprises 16 residues. The V end lost 1 base, the J end lost 0 bases, and 12 bases lay between the germline ends. The CDR3 DNA reads TGTGCCACCAGCAGAGGTTCCACCGGGTACCAAGAGACCCAGTACTTC. Protein product: CATSRGSTGYQETQYF.

The J gene is TRBJ1-1, the V gene TRBV5-1; 9 nucleotides line up with TRBD1. J was trimmed by 3 bases and V by 4 bases; bases with no gene match: 10. From germline, CDR1 is SGHRS and CDR2 YFSETQ. The CDR3 totals 16 residues. CDR3 coding DNA: TGCGCCAGCAGCACCGGGACAGGGAAAGGGGACACTGAAGCTTTCTTT. Translation gives CASSTGTGKGDTEAFF.

This clonotype appeared a single time. This may come from a read error, since a much larger clone is one base off. The chain uses TRBV6-1 and TRBJ1-2; no definite D call. CDR1 MNHNS and CDR2 SASEGT come from the germline V gene. The CDR3 runs 15 residues. CDR3 region: CAGSESTHWAYGYTF. The CDR3 DNA reads TGTGCCGGCAGTGAATCGACCCACTGGGCCTATGGCTACACCTTC.